The rows below give T cell receptor beta chains drawn from one sample of a study of cytomegalovirus exposure and HLA in healthy donors. Some clones are missing from TCRdb's copy, which holds only in-frame ones; the method was immunoSEQ multiplex PCR. The table has 100,000 to 150,000 clones, roughly 70% seen once. Sequencing was carried out using PBMCs. Source of these receptors: a man aged 30 to 39 in good health and CMV-seronegative. Both conserved end residues are part of each CDR3. The order of the fields is clone size, J gene, V gene, D gene, CDR3 DNA, CDR3 protein. D genes are given only for firm matches. Expanded clones get a size class; other rows say once, few or many, or leave the size out.

clone size: NA; J gene: TRBJ1-2; V gene: TRBV23-1; D gene: TRBD1; CDR3 DNA: TGCGCCAGCGGACCGTCGGTGAGGGGGCATGGCTACACCTTC; CDR3 protein: CASGPSVRGHGYTF
clone size: NA; J gene: TRBJ1-2; V gene: TRBV6-5; D gene: NA; CDR3 DNA: TGTGCCAGCAGGCGAAACTCGGGATCCTATGGCTACACCTTC; CDR3 protein: CASRRNSGSYGYTF
clone size: NA; J gene: TRBJ1-1; V gene: TRBV5-8; D gene: NA; CDR3 DNA: TGTGCCAGCAGCTTGGGACAGACCTTGAACACTGAAGCTTTCTTT; CDR3 protein: CASSLGQTLNTEAFF
clone size: NA; J gene: TRBJ2-7; V gene: TRBV6-6; D gene: TRBD1; CDR3 DNA: TGTGCCAGCAGTTGGACAGGGGAGCAGTACTTC; CDR3 protein: CASSWTGEQYF
clone size: NA; J gene: TRBJ2-7; V gene: TRBV4-1; D gene: NA; CDR3 DNA: TGCGCCAGCAGCCAGGAGGGGCCCAACGAGCAGTACTTC; CDR3 protein: CASSQEGPNEQYF
clone size: NA; J gene: TRBJ2-3; V gene: TRBV5-8; D gene: TRBD1; CDR3 DNA: TGTGCCAGCAGCGCTCCCGGACAGGGAGTAACAGATACGCAGTATTTT; CDR3 protein: CASSAPGQGVTDTQYF
clone size: NA; J gene: TRBJ2-1; V gene: TRBV5-1; D gene: TRBD2; CDR3 DNA: TGCGCCAGCAGCCCATCTAGCGGGGGGATTAATGAGCAGTTCTTC; CDR3 protein: CASSPSSGGINEQFF
clone size: NA; J gene: TRBJ1-2; V gene: TRBV28; D gene: TRBD1; CDR3 DNA: TGTGCCAGCAGAAAAGACAGGGGCCGGTTCATGGCTTGGACCTTC; CDR3 protein: CASRKDRGRFMAWTF
clone size: NA; J gene: TRBJ2-1; V gene: TRBV27; D gene: NA; CDR3 DNA: TGTGCCAGCAGTTTATTACTTACAGGGGGGGGCAATGAGCAGTTCTTC; CDR3 protein: CASSLLLTGGGNEQFF
clone size: NA; J gene: TRBJ2-7; V gene: TRBV25-1; D gene: NA; CDR3 DNA: TGTGCCAGCACTCGGGACTCCCACGAGCAGTACTTC; CDR3 protein: CASTRDSHEQYF
clone size: NA; J gene: TRBJ1-1; V gene: TRBV10-3; D gene: TRBD1; CDR3 DNA: TGTGCCATCAGTGAGGACAGGGGGGGAAGGATTTCTGAAGCTTTCTTT; CDR3 protein: CAISEDRGGRISEAFF
clone size: once; J gene: TRBJ1-2; V gene: TRBV2; D gene: NA; CDR3 DNA: TGTGCCAGCAGTGAAGCGCGGGGGAACTATGGCTACACCTTC; CDR3 protein: CASSEARGNYGYTF
clone size: few; J gene: TRBJ2-7; V gene: TRBV5-1; D gene: NA; CDR3 DNA: TGCGCCAGCAGCCTTACAGGGTCACTCAACTACGAGCAGTACTTC; CDR3 protein: CASSLTGSLNYEQYF
clone size: few; J gene: TRBJ2-7; V gene: TRBV4-1; D gene: TRBD1; CDR3 DNA: TGCGCCAGCAGCCCCCTACAGGGGACGAAGAGGGAGCAGTACTTC; CDR3 protein: CASSPLQGTKREQYF
clone size: few; J gene: TRBJ2-5; V gene: TRBV5-4; D gene: TRBD2; CDR3 DNA: TGTGCCAGCAGCTCGCGGGGGGGCCAGGAGACCCAGTACTTC; CDR3 protein: CASSSRGGQETQYF
clone size: few; J gene: TRBJ2-1; V gene: TRBV19; D gene: TRBD2; CDR3 DNA: TGTGCCAGTAGCCCCCAGGAAGCGGGGTCGGTCCATGAGCAGTTCTTC; CDR3 protein: CASSPQEAGSVHEQFF
clone size: NA; J gene: TRBJ2-1; V gene: TRBV6-1; D gene: TRBD1; CDR3 DNA: TGTGCCACCGAGGACAGGGGGAGATACAATGAGCAGTTCTTC; CDR3 protein: CATEDRGRYNEQFF
clone size: NA; J gene: TRBJ1-1; V gene: TRBV7-9; D gene: NA; CDR3 DNA: TGTGCCAGCAGCTCGGACGGGAGTTTCACTGAAGCTTTCTTT; CDR3 protein: CASSSDGSFTEAFF
clone size: NA; J gene: TRBJ1-4; V gene: TRBV7-9; D gene: TRBD1; CDR3 DNA: TGTGCCAGCAGCTTAGTAGGGGGCGCCCAGATTAATGAAAAACTGTTTTTT; CDR3 protein: CASSLVGGAQINEKLFF
clone size: NA; J gene: TRBJ1-2; V gene: TRBV6-5; D gene: NA; CDR3 DNA: TGTGCCAGCAGTTACGGGGCAGAGAGCTATGGCTACACCTTC; CDR3 protein: CASSYGAESYGYTF
clone size: few; J gene: TRBJ2-7; V gene: TRBV4-3; D gene: TRBD2; CDR3 DNA: TGCGCCAGCAGCCAAGACCCCCTAGCGGGGAGTCGGGAGCAGTACTTC; CDR3 protein: CASSQDPLAGSREQYF
clone size: once; J gene: TRBJ2-3; V gene: TRBV10-3; D gene: NA; CDR3 DNA: TGTGCCTCCAGGGGTGGGGTTGGAGCAGATACGCAGTATTTT; CDR3 protein: CASRGGVGADTQYF
clone size: NA; J gene: TRBJ1-1; V gene: TRBV6-1; D gene: TRBD1; CDR3 DNA: TGTGCCAGCAGTGAAGACAGGGGGCTGGGCACTGAAGCTTTCTTT; CDR3 protein: CASSEDRGLGTEAFF
clone size: few; J gene: TRBJ1-6; V gene: TRBV5-6; D gene: TRBD1; CDR3 DNA: TGTGCCAGCAGCCTGTCCGGGGGACAGGGGAATTCACCCCTCCACTTT; CDR3 protein: CASSLSGGQGNSPLHF
clone size: NA; J gene: TRBJ1-2; V gene: TRBV5-6; D gene: TRBD1; CDR3 DNA: TGTGCCAGCAGCCAATCCCCGACAGGGGTAGGCTATGGCTACACCTTC; CDR3 protein: CASSQSPTGVGYGYTF
clone size: NA; J gene: TRBJ1-5; V gene: TRBV4-2; D gene: TRBD1; CDR3 DNA: TGTGCCAGCAGCGACCGGGACAGGGGCGCCCCCAATCAGCCCCAGCATTTT; CDR3 protein: CASSDRDRGAPNQPQHF
clone size: NA; J gene: TRBJ2-7; V gene: TRBV7-9; D gene: TRBD1; CDR3 DNA: TGTTCCAGCAGCTTAGAAGGGACAGGGCCCTACGAGCAGTACTTC; CDR3 protein: CSSSLEGTGPYEQYF
clone size: NA; J gene: TRBJ1-1; V gene: TRBV11-3; D gene: NA; CDR3 DNA: TGTGCCAGCAGCTTAGGGCCAACAGGGGAAGCTTTCTTT; CDR3 protein: CASSLGPTGEAFF
clone size: NA; J gene: TRBJ1-4; V gene: TRBV30; D gene: TRBD1; CDR3 DNA: TGTGCCTGCTCACGGACAGGGGCTGAAAAACTGTTTTTT; CDR3 protein: CACSRTGAEKLFF
clone size: NA; J gene: TRBJ1-2; V gene: TRBV7-9; D gene: TRBD1; CDR3 DNA: TGTTCCAGCAGCTTAGCCGGGACAGAGGGCACGTATGGCTACACCTTC; CDR3 protein: CSSSLAGTEGTYGYTF
clone size: NA; J gene: TRBJ2-3; V gene: TRBV6-1; D gene: NA; CDR3 DNA: TGTGCCAGCAGTGGATCCCGGGACTTCATTCTTCAGTATTTT; CDR3 protein: CASSGSRDFILQYF
clone size: NA; J gene: TRBJ2-7; V gene: TRBV5-5; D gene: NA; CDR3 DNA: TGTGCCAGCAGCTTGTGGCCAGGGTTCTTCTACGAGCAGTACTTC; CDR3 protein: CASSLWPGFFYEQYF
clone size: few; J gene: TRBJ2-3; V gene: TRBV6-6; D gene: TRBD2; CDR3 DNA: TGTGCCAGCAGTCAAGGCTTAGCGGGGAGTTCAGATACGCAGTATTTT; CDR3 protein: CASSQGLAGSSDTQYF
clone size: NA; J gene: TRBJ1-1; V gene: TRBV9; D gene: NA; CDR3 DNA: TGTGCCAGCAGCCCCCTGGGAGAATTTGACACTGAAGCTTTCTTT; CDR3 protein: CASSPLGEFDTEAFF
clone size: NA; J gene: TRBJ2-4; V gene: TRBV7-6; D gene: NA; CDR3 DNA: TGTGCCAGCAGCTTCGTGGGCAGGAACATTCAGTACTTC; CDR3 protein: CASSFVGRNIQYF
clone size: few; J gene: TRBJ2-7; V gene: TRBV7-9; D gene: TRBD2; CDR3 DNA: TGTGCCAGCCGACTAGCGAGCGACTCCTACGAGCAGTACTTC; CDR3 protein: CASRLASDSYEQYF
clone size: NA; J gene: TRBJ1-5; V gene: TRBV2; D gene: TRBD1; CDR3 DNA: TGTGCCAGCAGATCCGGCAGGGGGCTGGGCAATCAGCCCCAGCATTTT; CDR3 protein: CASRSGRGLGNQPQHF
clone size: NA; J gene: TRBJ2-2; V gene: TRBV7-9; D gene: TRBD1; CDR3 DNA: TGTTCCAGCAGCAAGGGACAGACTAACACCGGGGAGCTGTTTTTT; CDR3 protein: CSSSKGQTNTGELFF
clone size: NA; J gene: TRBJ1-2; V gene: TRBV11-2; D gene: NA; CDR3 DNA: TGTGCCAGCAGCACCTACAGGGAGAACTATGGCTACACCTTC; CDR3 protein: CASSTYRENYGYTF
clone size: NA; J gene: TRBJ1-5; V gene: TRBV4-1; D gene: NA; CDR3 DNA: TGCGCCAGCAGCCTGCGCTTTGGGCCAGCTCGTAGCAATCAGCCCCAGCATTTT; CDR3 protein: CASSLRFGPARSNQPQHF
clone size: few; J gene: TRBJ2-7; V gene: TRBV10-1; D gene: NA; CDR3 DNA: TGCGCCAGCAGAAGATCAGGGATGTACGAGCAGTACTTC; CDR3 protein: CASRRSGMYEQYF
clone size: NA; J gene: TRBJ2-1; V gene: TRBV6-5; D gene: NA; CDR3 DNA: TGTGCCAGCAGTTGGCAGCGGACGCAGTTCTTC; CDR3 protein: CASSWQRTQFF
clone size: NA; J gene: TRBJ1-6; V gene: TRBV27; D gene: NA; CDR3 DNA: TGTGCCAGCAGTCCGAACAGGGTTTCACCCCTCCACTTT; CDR3 protein: CASSPNRVSPLHF